This T cell receptor (beta chain) was sequenced for a study of graft-versus-host responses after intestinal transplantation. Study-level information: Tacrolimus and steroids were given for 3 to 4 years to all recipients after anti-thymocyte globulin induction.

CDR1 is SGHTA, CDR2 FQGNSA, per germline. The length of the CDR3 is 19 residues. The ends lost 1 base at V and 2 bases at J; junction bases unmatched: 13. Study findings and constraints: When patients had graft-donor T cell macrochimerism, their allografts held high graft-versus-host to host-versus-graft clonal ratios. Researchers found peak circulating GvH clone levels linked to early post-transplant HvG declines.

Profiling relied on immunoSEQ multiplex PCR, and the TCRdb table lists in-frame clones only, not all of them. This sample has around 39,000 clones; over 90% occur once, and the top ten carry 3.6%. This clone was seen a single time. Its antigen remains unidentified. V gene TRBV7-2 combines with J gene TRBJ2-5; 10 positions agree with TRBD1. The TCR sequence derives from a human patient who received an intestinal transplant, so some T cells may come from the graft donor. The sample in question was PBMCs, obtained 734 days after intestinal transplantation. CDR3 region: CASSLGTGGWGRRQETQYF. The CDR3 nucleotides are TGTGCCAGCAGCTTAGGGACAGGGGGTTGGGGCAGGAGGCAAGAGACCCAGTACTTC. Based on the CDR3 plus reference TRBV7-2 and TRBJ2-5, the full variable domain is GAGVSQSPSNKVTEKGKDVELRCDPISGHTALYWYRQSLGQGLEFLIYFQGNSAPDKSGLPSDRFSAERTGGSVSTLTIQRTQQEDSAVYLCASSLGTGGWGRRQETQYFGPGTRLLVL.